This TCR beta chain was identified during a study of T cell responses to AZD1222 COVID-19 vaccine. Study context: Recipients boosted at about 4 weeks or about 12 weeks are pooled. Study-level points and caveats: White British ancestry dominated among donors, who included more females, and clonal diversity was possibly underestimated. Spike-wide coverage was observed for vaccine-associated CD4 TCRs, with dominant responses at 160-218 and 743-854. Repertoire sampling was restricted to post-peak T cell response timepoints.

About this clone: Its cognate antigen is unknown.

TCRdb's copy holds only in-frame clones and misses some; the assay was immunoSEQ multiplex PCR. In the table there are some 120,000 clones, almost 90% of which are singletons. This CDR3 spans 12 amino acids. Germline CDR1 reads SQVTM; CDR2 reads ANQGSEA. The V and J ends lost 6 bases and 3 bases respectively, with 9 bases between them. The genes are TRBV29-1 and TRBJ1-5; D possibly corresponds to TRBD1 (6 bases). The receptor's source is an adult in good health. This material consisted of peripheral blood, taken on day 0 of AZD1222 vaccination. The chain's CDR3 is CSVGHHNQPQHF. The DNA for the CDR3 is TGCAGCGTGGGACACCACAATCAGCCCCAGCATTTT.